The T cell receptor beta chain described here comes from a study of T cell responses to AZD1222 COVID-19 vaccine. Using immunoSEQ multiplex PCR, the repertoire was profiled, and TCRdb retains in-frame clones only, with some absent. The sample contains more than 95,000 clones, 85% to 90% of which appear only once. CDR3 length equals 15 residues. The V gene lost 8 bases and the J gene lost 5 bases, with 20 bases spanning the gap. CDR1 and CDR2 (germline): KGHSH, LQKENI. V and J are TRBV18 and TRBJ2-3; D possibly corresponds to TRBD2 (6 bases). The clonotype was recovered from an adult in good health. Material: peripheral blood, obtained on day 0 of AZD1222 vaccination. Here the CDR3 DNA reads TGTGCCAGCACCCCTAGGGACTTGGCGGTAGATACGCAGTATTTT. Its protein is CASTPRDLAVDTQYF.